One sample yielded the 6 T cell receptor beta chains listed below, sequenced in a study of PD-L1 blockade in urothelial cancer. Time point here: pretreatment peripheral blood. Clones were read by immunoSEQ multiplex PCR, and TCRdb kept only the in-frame ones, dropping some. The sample has 86,000 or so clones; more than 70% are singletons. This specimen was PBMCs, taken around atezolizumab (anti-PD-L1) treatment. The receptors shown here come from a man aged 55-75 years with urothelial cancer.

Here the CDR3 reads CASSLVVGSRTSYEQYF. In nucleotides, the CDR3 is TGTGCCAGCAGTTTAGTGGTCGGGTCAAGAACCTCCTACGAGCAGTACTTC. The V call is TRBV27, the J call TRBJ2-7, with D uncertain. V lost 2 bases, J lost 0 bases, and 17 bases lay in between. Per the germline V gene, CDR1 is MNHEY and CDR2 is SMNVEV (reference sequence). The length of the CDR3 is 17 residues.

V is TRBV19 and J is TRBJ2-3; 8 bases map to TRBD2. There are 14 residues in the CDR3. Germline V gene data show CDR1 as LNHDA and CDR2 as SQIVND (reference sequence). The V and J ends lost 8 bases and 2 bases, in that order; junction bases with no gene match: 6. CDR3 DNA: TGTGCCAGTGGTCCGGGAGGGAACACAGATACGCAGTATTTT. Its translation is CASGPGGNTDTQYF.

The gene calls are TRBV7-2 and TRBJ1-2; D gene unclear. The CDR3 totals 15 residues. The V and J ends lost 1 base and 4 bases respectively, with 13 bases between them. The germline CDR1 and CDR2 sequences are SGHTA and FQGNSA. The CDR3 region is CASSLVGETIYGYTF. CDR3 nucleotides: TGTGCCAGCAGCTTAGTCGGGGAGACCATCTATGGCTACACCTTC.

The V and J genes are TRBV5-1 and TRBJ2-5, with 11 bases identical to TRBD2. CDR1 is SGHRS, CDR2 YFSETQ, per germline. The CDR3 is 15 amino acids. Unmatched junction bases numbered 5, after V lost 6 bases and J lost 1 base. This CDR3 is CASTRLAGTQETQYF. The CDR3 DNA is TGCGCCAGCACCAGACTAGCGGGGACCCAAGAGACCCAGTACTTC.

The chain employs TRBV10-3 and TRBJ2-1, with TRBD2 matching 7 bases. The length of the CDR3 is 12 residues. Germline V gene data show CDR1 as ENHRY and CDR2 as SYGVKD. With 8 bases clipped from V and 10 bases from J, the junction kept 8 bases outside the gene matches. The CDR3 nucleotides are TGTGCCATCTCGGGGGGAAGGGCCGAGCAGTTCTTC. This translates into CAISGGRAEQFF.

Concerning this clone: In the same sample, other DNA sequences code for this CDR3. The V gene is TRBV7-9, the J gene TRBJ2-7; 11 bases map to TRBD2. Per germline, CDR1 SEHNR and CDR2 FQNEAQ (reference sequence). The CDR3 is 13 amino acids. V was clipped by 5 bases and J by 4 bases; unmatched bases: 1. The CDR3 sequence is CASSPSGRYEQYF. In DNA form, the CDR3 reads TGTGCCAGCAGCCCTAGCGGGAGGTACGAGCAGTACTTC.